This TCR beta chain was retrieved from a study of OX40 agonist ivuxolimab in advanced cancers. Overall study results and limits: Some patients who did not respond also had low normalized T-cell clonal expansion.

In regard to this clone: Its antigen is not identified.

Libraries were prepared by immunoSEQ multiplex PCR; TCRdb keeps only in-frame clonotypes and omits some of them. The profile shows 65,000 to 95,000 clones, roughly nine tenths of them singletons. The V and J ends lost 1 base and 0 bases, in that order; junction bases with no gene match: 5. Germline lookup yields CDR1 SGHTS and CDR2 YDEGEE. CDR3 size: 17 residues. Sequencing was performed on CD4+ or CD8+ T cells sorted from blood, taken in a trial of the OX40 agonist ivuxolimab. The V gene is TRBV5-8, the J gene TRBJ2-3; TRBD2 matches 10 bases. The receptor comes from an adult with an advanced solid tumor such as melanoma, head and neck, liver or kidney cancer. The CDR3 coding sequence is TGTGCCAGCAGCTTGCAGCGGGAGGGGGCCAGCACAGATACGCAGTATTTT. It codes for CASSLQREGASTDTQYF.